This T cell receptor beta chain is drawn from a study of blood T cell repertoires in COVID-19. Using immunoSEQ multiplex PCR, the repertoire was profiled, and TCRdb retains in-frame clones only, with some absent. The sample consists of some 260,000 clones, about four fifths of them appearing once. This clonotype was obtained from a man older than 75 with acute or convalescent COVID-19. The material sequenced was peripheral blood.

The CDR3, as DNA: TGTGCCAGCAGTCGCGGGGGGTCCAACACCGGGGAGCTGTTTTTT. It yields the protein CASSRGGSNTGELFF. The genes are TRBV7-9 and TRBJ2-2; 8 nucleotides agree with TRBD2. J lost 2 bases, V lost 6 bases, and 5 bases had no gene match. The CDR3 is made up of 15 amino acids. Germline V CDR1 and CDR2: SEHNR, FQNEAQ (reference sequence).